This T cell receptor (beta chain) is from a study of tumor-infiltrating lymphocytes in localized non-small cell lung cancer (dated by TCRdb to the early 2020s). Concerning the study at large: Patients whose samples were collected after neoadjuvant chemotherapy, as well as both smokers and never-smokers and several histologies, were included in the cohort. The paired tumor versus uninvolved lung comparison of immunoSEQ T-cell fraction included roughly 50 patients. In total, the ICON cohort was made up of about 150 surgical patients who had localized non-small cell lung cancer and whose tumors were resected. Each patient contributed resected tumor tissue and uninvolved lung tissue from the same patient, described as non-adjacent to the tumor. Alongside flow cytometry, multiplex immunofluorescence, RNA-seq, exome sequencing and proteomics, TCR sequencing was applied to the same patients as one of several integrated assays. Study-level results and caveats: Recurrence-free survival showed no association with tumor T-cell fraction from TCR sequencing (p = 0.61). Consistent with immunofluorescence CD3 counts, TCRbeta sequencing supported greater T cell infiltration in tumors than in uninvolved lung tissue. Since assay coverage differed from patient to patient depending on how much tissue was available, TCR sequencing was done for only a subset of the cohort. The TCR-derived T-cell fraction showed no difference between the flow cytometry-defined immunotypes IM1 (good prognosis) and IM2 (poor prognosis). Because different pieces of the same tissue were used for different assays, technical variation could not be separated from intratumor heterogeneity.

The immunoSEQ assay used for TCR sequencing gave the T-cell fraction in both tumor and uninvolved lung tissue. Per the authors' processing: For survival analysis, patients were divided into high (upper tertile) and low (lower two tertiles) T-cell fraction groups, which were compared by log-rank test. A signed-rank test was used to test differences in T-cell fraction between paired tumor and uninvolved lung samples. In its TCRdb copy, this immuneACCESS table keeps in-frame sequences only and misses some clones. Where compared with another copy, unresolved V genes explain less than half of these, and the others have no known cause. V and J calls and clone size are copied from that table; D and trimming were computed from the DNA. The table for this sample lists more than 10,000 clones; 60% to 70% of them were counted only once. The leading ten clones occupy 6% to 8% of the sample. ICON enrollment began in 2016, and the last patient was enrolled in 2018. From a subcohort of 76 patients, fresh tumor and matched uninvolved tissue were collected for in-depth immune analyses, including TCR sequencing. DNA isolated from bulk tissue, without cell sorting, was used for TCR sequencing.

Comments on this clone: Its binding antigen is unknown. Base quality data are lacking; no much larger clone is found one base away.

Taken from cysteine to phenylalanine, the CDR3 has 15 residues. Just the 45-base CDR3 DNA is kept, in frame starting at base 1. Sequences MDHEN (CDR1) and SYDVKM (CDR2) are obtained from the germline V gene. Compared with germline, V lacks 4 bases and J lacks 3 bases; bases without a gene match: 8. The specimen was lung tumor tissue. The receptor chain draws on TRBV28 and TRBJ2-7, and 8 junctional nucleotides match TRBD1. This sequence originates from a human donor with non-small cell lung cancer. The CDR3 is CASSYRDRRLYEQYF. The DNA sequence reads TGTGCCAGCAGTTACAGGGACAGGCGTCTCTACGAGCAGTACTTC.